This T cell receptor (beta chain) was captured in a study of blood T cell repertoires in COVID-19. Method: immunoSEQ multiplex PCR; TCRdb's copy keeps in-frame clones and lacks some. The sample contains 95,000 to 110,000 clones, about three quarters of which appear only once. This clone is a singleton in its sample. The sample was peripheral blood. The sequence was obtained from a man between 65 and 85 years old with acute or convalescent COVID-19.

This CDR3 is CASSVVALAGGRNEQFF. The CDR3 bases are TGTGCCAGCAGCGTAGTAGCACTAGCGGGGGGGCGGAATGAGCAGTTCTTC. This chain uses TRBV9 with TRBJ2-1; 13 bases agree with TRBD2. Looked up from germline, CDR1 is SGDLS and CDR2 is YYNGEE. V dropped 0 bases and J dropped 7; count of bases not matched to a gene: 7. The CDR3 totals 17 residues.